Presented here are 14 T cell receptor beta chains from one specimen sequenced in a study of technical replicates of blood from several donors. Profiled with immunoSEQ multiplex PCR; TCRdb holds only in-frame clones, not every one. The top ten hold around 0.38% of the sample, which has some 87,000 clones, about 92% seen once. Source material: T cells isolated from PBMCs. These receptors were collected from a human donor in good health.

The chain combines TRBV2 with TRBJ2-7; 10 positions match TRBD2. This CDR3 contains 14 residues. Trimming at V came to 5 bases and at J to 5 bases, leaving 6 bases not matched to a gene. Germline CDR1 reads SNHLY; CDR2 reads FYNNEI. The CDR3 DNA reads TGTGCCAGCAGTCTACTAGCGGGATTCGACGAGCAGTACTTC. Translation: CASSLLAGFDEQYF.

The chain employs TRBV27 and TRBJ1-2; the match to TRBD1 covers 8 bases. Unmatched junction bases numbered 16, after V lost 5 bases and J lost 8 bases. Germline CDR1 reads MNHEY; CDR2 reads SMNVEV (reference sequence). The CDR3 extends over 16 amino acids. The CDR3 DNA is TGTGCCAGCAGTCTACTAGGACAGGGTCTGATGGAGGGCTACACCTTC. Translating gives CASSLLGQGLMEGYTF.

The chain couples TRBV29-1 to TRBJ1-3; D unresolved. Trimming removed 4 bases at V and 4 bases at J, with 8 bases between. In germline, CDR1 is SQVTM, CDR2 ANQGSEA. This CDR3 has 12 residues. The CDR3: CSVVTVGNTIYF. In nucleotides, the CDR3 is TGCAGCGTTGTGACTGTAGGAAACACCATATATTTT.

In DNA form, the CDR3 reads TGTGCCAGCAGCTTACCGAGGACAGGGGCGGGAAGTCAAGAGACCCAGTACTTC. It codes for CASSLPRTGAGSQETQYF. The rearrangement links TRBV7-9 to TRBJ2-5; TRBD1 matches 9 bases. This CDR3 region has 18 residues. V shed 2 bases and J 2 bases; nucleotides not matched to a gene: 12. Germline V gene data show CDR1 as SEHNR and CDR2 as FQNEAQ (reference sequence).

The rearrangement uses TRBV5-6 and TRBJ2-7; 8 bases map to TRBD2. Germline assignment: CDR1 SGHDT and CDR2 YYEEEE. J lost 2 bases, V lost 3 bases, and 16 bases had no gene match. The CDR3 is made up of 18 amino acids. The CDR3 region has the DNA TGTGCCAGCAGCTCTCCGACGAGCGGGAGAGAGGGGACCTACGAGCAGTACTTC. Amino acid sequence: CASSSPTSGREGTYEQYF.

This chain uses TRBV30 with TRBJ2-7; no firm D call. Germline V gene data show CDR1 as GTSNPN and CDR2 as SVGIG (reference sequence). The CDR3 extends over 14 amino acids. Trimming left V 0 bases short and J 2 bases short, with 11 bases between. CDR3 loop: CAWSVAGPAYEQYF. The CDR3 DNA is TGTGCCTGGAGTGTGGCAGGCCCAGCCTACGAGCAGTACTTC.

The chain is built from TRBV15 and TRBJ1-5; a weak D match, TRBD1 (6 bases). Germline V lookup: CDR1 LNHNV, CDR2 YYDKDF (reference sequence). The CDR3 consists of 15 residues. Trimming pared 0 bases from V and 4 bases from J, leaving 10 bases between. CDR3 nucleotide sequence: TGTGCCACCAGCAGAGATAGGGACACGAATCAGCCCCAGCATTTT. This gives the protein CATSRDRDTNQPQHF.

The chain combines TRBV5-1 with TRBJ2-7; 8 nucleotides line up with TRBD2. The germline V gene has CDR1 SGHRS and CDR2 YFSETQ. The CDR3 contains 15 residues. V was pared by 5 bases and J by 2 bases, with 9 bases of the junction left unmatched. The CDR3 here is CASRNGLAVTYEQYF. The DNA for the CDR3 is TGCGCCAGCAGGAACGGACTAGCAGTAACCTACGAGCAGTACTTC.

The chain uses TRBV28 and TRBJ2-7, with TRBD1 matching 8 bases. The junction had 5 bases not matched to a gene; V was cut back by 4 bases and J by 0 bases. Germline values: CDR1 MDHEN, CDR2 SYDVKM. This CDR3 contains 15 residues. The CDR3 bases are TGTGCCAGCAGTTCGGACAGGGAATACTCCTACGAGCAGTACTTC. Protein sequence: CASSSDREYSYEQYF. Based on the CDR3 plus reference TRBV28 and TRBJ2-7, the full variable domain is DVKVTQSSRYLVKRTGEKVFLECVQDMDHENMFWYRQDPGLGLRLIYFSYDVKMKEKGDIPEGYSVSREKKERFSLILESASTNQTSMYLCASSSDREYSYEQYFGPGTRLTVT.

V is TRBV30 and J is TRBJ2-1; 10 bases fit TRBD2. This CDR3 has 15 amino acids. V shed 0 bases and J 6 bases; nucleotides not matched to a gene: 5. Germline assignment: CDR1 GTSNPN and CDR2 SVGIG (reference sequence). DNA for the CDR3: TGTGCCTGGAGTGTTGCACTAGCGGGAATCAATGAGCAGTTCTTC. Translated: CAWSVALAGINEQFF.

J is TRBJ1-1 and V is TRBV9, with a tentative D call TRBD1 (5 bases). CDR3 length: 14 residues. The V gene's germline CDR1 is SGDLS and CDR2 YYNGEE. V lost 0 bases and J 5 bases, leaving 11 bases between the germline ends. This chain's CDR3 is CASSVVGGMTEAFF. In nucleotides, the CDR3 is TGTGCCAGCAGCGTAGTGGGGGGTATGACTGAAGCTTTCTTT.

V gene TRBV29-1 combines with J gene TRBJ2-1; D is possibly TRBD2 (6 bases). Trimming stripped 7 bases from V and 5 bases from J, with 18 bases between. The CDR3 runs 14 residues. Germline CDR1 SQVTM, CDR2 ANQGSEA. The CDR3 DNA follows: TGCAGCGGCGGGGACTCCCGCCGGAACAATGAGCAGTTCTTC. Its translation is CSGGDSRRNNEQFF.

The chain links TRBV9 to TRBJ2-3; 7 nucleotides align to TRBD2. CDR3 length: 16 amino acids. V shed 1 base, J shed 0 bases, and the junction held 5 bases outside the gene matches. Germline loops: CDR1 SGDLS, CDR2 YYNGEE. In nucleotides, the CDR3 is TGTGCCAGCAGCGTATCGGGGGGAGGAAGCACAGATACGCAGTATTTT. Translating gives CASSVSGGGSTDTQYF.

The chain employs TRBV11-3 and TRBJ2-1; D is unresolved. This CDR3 has 12 residues. Trimming shortened V by 5 bases and J by 8 bases, and 10 bases separated the two germline ends. From germline, CDR1 is SGHNT and CDR2 YENEEA. CDR3 region: CASSGDSHEQFF. CDR3 nucleotide sequence: TGTGCCAGCAGCGGAGACTCCCATGAGCAGTTCTTC.